This entry lists 20 T cell receptor beta chains sequenced from one sample in a study of blood T cell repertoires in COVID-19. Clones were read by immunoSEQ multiplex PCR, and TCRdb kept only the in-frame ones, dropping some. The sample gives about 62,000 clones, 70% to 90% of which show up once; 1.3% is in the top ten. The sequencing sample was made of peripheral blood. These receptors were obtained from a woman over 75 with acute or convalescent COVID-19.

The chain uses TRBV30 and TRBJ2-5; tentative D call: TRBD2 (5 bases). The CDR3 contains 15 residues. Germline V CDR1 and CDR2: GTSNPN, SVGIG (reference sequence). V lost 0 bases and J 0 bases, leaving 11 bases between the germline ends. The CDR3 region is CAWSVRSGYQETQYF. CDR3 bases: TGTGCCTGGAGTGTAAGATCGGGGTACCAAGAGACCCAGTACTTC.

V is TRBV30 and J is TRBJ2-2, with 7 bases fitting TRBD2. Per germline, CDR1 GTSNPN and CDR2 SVGIG (reference sequence). This CDR3 has 13 residues. V shed 3 bases, J shed 5 bases, and the junction held 3 bases outside the gene matches. The CDR3 nucleotides read TGTGCCTGGAGGCGGGGGATTACCGGGGAGCTGTTTTTT. Protein sequence: CAWRRGITGELFF.

V usage is TRBV6-5 and J usage is TRBJ2-2, with TRBD2 matching 13 bases. V shed 6 bases, J shed 6 bases, and the junction held 4 bases outside the gene matches. Germline V gives CDR1 MNHEY, CDR2 SVGAGI. The length of the CDR3 is 15 residues. The CDR3 sequence: CASRRLAGGPGELFF. The CDR3 DNA reads TGTGCCAGCAGGCGACTAGCGGGAGGCCCCGGGGAGCTGTTTTTT.

The J gene is TRBJ2-7, the V gene TRBV5-4; no clear D gene. The germline V and J ends were trimmed by 0 bases and 7 bases, with 20 bases remaining between them. Germline V gene lookup returns CDR1 SGHNT and CDR2 YYREEE (reference sequence). The CDR3 spans 16 residues. The CDR3 sequence is CASSLGGPVFRKEQYF. The CDR3 DNA follows: TGTGCCAGCAGCTTGGGCGGCCCAGTCTTCAGAAAAGAGCAGTACTTC.

The gene calls are TRBV7-2 and TRBJ2-5, with TRBD2 as a possible D gene (6 bases). The CDR3 is 14 residues long. CDR1 is SGHTA and CDR2 is FQGNSA in the germline V gene. Between the trimmed V and J ends, which lost 5 bases and 4 bases, there was a span of 14 bases. The CDR3 DNA follows: TGTGCCAGCAGCACTAGCCGAGTGCGAGAGACCCAGTACTTC. It translates to CASSTSRVRETQYF.

The rearrangement uses TRBV27 and TRBJ2-7, with TRBD1 as a possible D gene (5 bases). Trimming stripped 4 bases from V and 7 bases from J, with 11 bases between. Germline V gene sequence: CDR1 MNHEY, CDR2 SMNVEV (reference sequence). This CDR3 is built from 12 residues. CDR3 in amino acids: CASSSRVGEQYF. The CDR3 bases are TGTGCCAGCAGTTCCAGGGTTGGGGAGCAGTACTTC.

The chain combines TRBV7-9 with TRBJ1-1; D is ambiguous. With 1 base removed from V and 0 bases from J, the gap between germline ends came to 6 bases. CDR3 length: 14 residues. CDR1 SEHNR and CDR2 FQNEAQ come from the germline V gene (reference sequence). CDR3 sequence (DNA): TGTGCCAGCAGCTTAGGTCAAATGAACACTGAAGCTTTCTTT. The encoded protein is CASSLGQMNTEAFF.

The chain employs TRBV6-5 and TRBJ2-3, with TRBD1 identical over 8 bases. Trimming took 5 bases from V and 6 from J; bases not matched to a gene: 7. This CDR3 comprises 14 residues. Germline assignment: CDR1 MNHEY and CDR2 SVGAGI. The CDR3 DNA sequence: TGTGCCAGCAGTCCCAGGGGGCTAGGGGATACGCAGTATTTT. This encodes CASSPRGLGDTQYF.

This sequence joins TRBV25-1 and TRBJ1-1; D not certain. Germline CDR1 and CDR2: MGHDK and SYGVNS. The CDR3 runs 18 residues. V was shortened by 0 bases and J by 1 base, with 18 bases between the two germline ends. The CDR3 sequence is CASSEYRSPPEGNTEAFF. In DNA, the CDR3 is TGTGCCAGCAGTGAATATCGGAGTCCCCCTGAGGGGAACACTGAAGCTTTCTTT.

The rearrangement uses TRBV12-3 or TRBV12-4 and TRBJ1-2; D is unclear. V lost 3 bases and J 8 bases, leaving 13 bases between the germline ends. The CDR3 is 13 amino acids. This chain's CDR3 is CASSLEPLRGYTF. The CDR3 DNA reads as TGTGCCAGCAGTTTGGAGCCCCTCCGGGGCTACACCTTC.

The rearrangement uses TRBV9 and TRBJ1-1, with 10 bases identical to TRBD1. This CDR3 is built from 14 residues. Germline CDR1 reads SGDLS; CDR2 reads YYNGEE. V lost 2 bases and J lost 5; bases outside the gene matches: 3. The CDR3 reads CASSVGTGVTEAFF. The DNA for the CDR3 is TGTGCCAGCAGCGTCGGGACAGGGGTTACTGAAGCTTTCTTT.

The gene calls are TRBV6-5 and TRBJ2-7; 7 bases agree with TRBD2. CDR1 and CDR2 from the germline V gene are MNHEY and SVGAGI. The V gene end was trimmed by 10 bases and the J gene end by 3 bases; junction bases not matched to a gene: 15. There are 15 residues in the CDR3. The CDR3 region is CATLSGASGDYEQYF. The CDR3 DNA follows: TGTGCCACTCTTTCGGGAGCTAGCGGAGACTACGAGCAGTACTTC.

The genes are TRBV30 and TRBJ1-4; D gene ambiguous. Germline V gene lookup returns CDR1 GTSNPN and CDR2 SVGIG (reference sequence). V lost 5 bases to trimming and J lost 8 bases, with 12 bases between them. This CDR3 is built from 12 residues. The CDR3 sequence is CAWEVEYEKLFF. The CDR3 coding sequence is TGTGCCTGGGAGGTGGAGTACGAAAAACTGTTTTTT.

V usage is TRBV7-9 and J usage is TRBJ2-1; 10 bases are shared with TRBD2. The CDR3 has 15 residues. Trimming at V came to 6 bases and at J to 14 bases, leaving 16 bases not matched to a gene. CDR1 is SEHNR and CDR2 is FQNEAQ in the germline V gene (reference sequence). This CDR3 reads CASSPSRGLAFAKFF. The CDR3, as DNA: TGTGCCAGCAGTCCCTCGCGGGGACTAGCGTTTGCGAAGTTCTTC.

This chain connects TRBV6-5 to TRBJ2-5; tentatively, D is TRBD2 (6 bases). From germline, CDR1 is MNHEY and CDR2 SVGAGI. The CDR3 runs 14 residues. V was trimmed by 9 bases and J by 5 bases, leaving 19 bases between them. For the CDR3, the DNA is TGTGCCAGTTTACCTGCCCGAGGAGGGGAGACCCAGTACTTC. Amino acid sequence: CASLPARGGETQYF.

The chain carries TRBV24-1 and TRBJ1-4, with TRBD1 as a possible D gene (6 bases). The CDR3 length is 16 residues. Trimming shortened V by 9 bases and J by 0 bases, and 16 bases separated the two germline ends. Germline CDR1 is KGHDR and CDR2 is SFDVKD. This CDR3 reads CATGGQTGPTNEKLFF. The CDR3 nucleotides read TGTGCCACCGGCGGCCAGACAGGCCCAACTAATGAAAAACTGTTTTTT.

The chain combines TRBV7-8 with TRBJ2-4, with D tentatively TRBD1 (6 bases). Looked up from germline, CDR1 is SGHVS and CDR2 is FQNEAQ. Trimming pared 5 bases from V and 1 base from J, leaving 12 bases between. The CDR3 runs 15 residues. CDR3 bases: TGTGCCAGCAGCCATACAGGGTCGGCCAAAAACATTCAGTACTTC. The encoded protein is CASSHTGSAKNIQYF.

The CDR3 sequence is CASSQGSPPVGYTF. The CDR3 bases are TGTGCCAGCAGCCAGGGCAGCCCACCAGTTGGCTACACCTTC. The gene calls are TRBV3-1 (or the pseudogene TRBV3-2) and TRBJ1-2; D not resolved. With 3 bases removed from V and 7 bases from J, the gap between germline ends came to 15 bases. The CDR3 extends over 14 amino acids. Germline V lookup: CDR1 LGHDT, CDR2 YNNKEL (reference sequence).

This CDR3 is CASRLRLGTSGRADTQYF. In DNA form, the CDR3 reads TGTGCCAGCAGACTGAGACTCGGGACTAGCGGGAGGGCAGATACGCAGTATTTT. The chain has TRBV27 and TRBJ2-3; TRBD2 agrees at 16 bases. Trimming cost V 6 bases and J 4 bases; bases outside gene matches: 10. This CDR3 spans 18 amino acids. CDR1 and CDR2 (germline): MNHEY, SMNVEV (reference sequence).

The rearrangement links TRBV4-1 to TRBJ2-1; 8 bases align to TRBD1. CDR1 and CDR2 from the germline V gene are MGHRA and YSYEKL. Trimming removed 5 bases from V and 7 bases from J; junction bases left unmatched: 10. The CDR3 has 15 residues. The CDR3 nucleotides are TGCGCCAGCAGCGAGAGACAGGGGTTGGAGAATGAGCAGTTCTTC. Protein product: CASSERQGLENEQFF.